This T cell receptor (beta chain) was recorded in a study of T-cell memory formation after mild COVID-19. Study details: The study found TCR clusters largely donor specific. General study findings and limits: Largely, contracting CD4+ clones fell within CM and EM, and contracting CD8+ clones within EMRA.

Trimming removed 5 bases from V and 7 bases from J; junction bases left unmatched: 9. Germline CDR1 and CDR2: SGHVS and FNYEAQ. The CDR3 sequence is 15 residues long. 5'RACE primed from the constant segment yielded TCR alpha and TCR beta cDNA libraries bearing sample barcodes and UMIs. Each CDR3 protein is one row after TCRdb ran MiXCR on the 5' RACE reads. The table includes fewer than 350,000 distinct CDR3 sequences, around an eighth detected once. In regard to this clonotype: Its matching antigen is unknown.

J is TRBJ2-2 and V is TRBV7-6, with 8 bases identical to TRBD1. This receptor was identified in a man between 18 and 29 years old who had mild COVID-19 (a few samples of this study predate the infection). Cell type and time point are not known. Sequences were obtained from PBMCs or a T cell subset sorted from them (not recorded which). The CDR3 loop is CASSRLTGAGGELFF. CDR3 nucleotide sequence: TGTGCCAGCAGCCGACTGACAGGGGCGGGCGGGGAGCTGTTTTTT.